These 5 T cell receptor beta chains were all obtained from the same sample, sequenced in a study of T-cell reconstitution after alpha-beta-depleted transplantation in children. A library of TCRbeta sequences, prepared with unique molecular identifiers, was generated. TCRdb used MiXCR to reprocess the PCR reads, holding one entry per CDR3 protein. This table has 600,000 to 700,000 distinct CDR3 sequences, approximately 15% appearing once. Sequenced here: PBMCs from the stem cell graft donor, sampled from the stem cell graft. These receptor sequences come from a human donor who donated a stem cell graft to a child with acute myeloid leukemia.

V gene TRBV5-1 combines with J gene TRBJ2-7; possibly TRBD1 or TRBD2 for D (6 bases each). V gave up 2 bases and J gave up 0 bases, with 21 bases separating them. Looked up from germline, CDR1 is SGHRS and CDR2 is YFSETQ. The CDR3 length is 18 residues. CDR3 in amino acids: CASSFSREYGGLSYEQYF. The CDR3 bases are TGCGCCAGCAGCTTCTCCCGGGAGTACGGGGGCCTCTCCTACGAGCAGTACTTC.

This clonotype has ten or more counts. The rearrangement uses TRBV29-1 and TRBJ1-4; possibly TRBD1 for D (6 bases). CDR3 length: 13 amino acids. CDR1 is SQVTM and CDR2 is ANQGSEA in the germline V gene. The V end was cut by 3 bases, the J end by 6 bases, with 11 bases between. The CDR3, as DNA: TGCAGCGTTGATTCCAGGGGAGATGAAAAACTGTTTTTT. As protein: CSVDSRGDEKLFF.

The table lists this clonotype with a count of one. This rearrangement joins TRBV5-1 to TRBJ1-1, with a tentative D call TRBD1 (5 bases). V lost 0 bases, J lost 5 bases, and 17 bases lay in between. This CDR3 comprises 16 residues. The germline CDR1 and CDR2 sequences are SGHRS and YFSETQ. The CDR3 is CASSLGRGGAGTEAFF. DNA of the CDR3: TGCGCCAGCAGCTTGGGGAGGGGCGGGGCCGGGACTGAAGCTTTCTTT.

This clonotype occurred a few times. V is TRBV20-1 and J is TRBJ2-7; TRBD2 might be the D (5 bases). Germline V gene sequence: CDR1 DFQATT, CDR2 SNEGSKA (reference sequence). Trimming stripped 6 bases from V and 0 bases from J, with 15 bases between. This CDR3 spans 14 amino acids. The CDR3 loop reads CSAQPDWSSYEQYF. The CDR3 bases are TGCAGTGCCCAGCCGGACTGGAGCTCCTACGAGCAGTACTTC.

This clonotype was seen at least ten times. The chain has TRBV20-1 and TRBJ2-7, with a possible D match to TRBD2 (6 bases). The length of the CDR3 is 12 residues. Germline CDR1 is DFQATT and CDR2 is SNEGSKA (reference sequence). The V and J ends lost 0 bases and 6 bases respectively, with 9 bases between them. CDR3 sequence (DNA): TGCAGTGCTAGAGATCGGAGGGGCGAGCAGTACTTC. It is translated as CSARDRRGEQYF.